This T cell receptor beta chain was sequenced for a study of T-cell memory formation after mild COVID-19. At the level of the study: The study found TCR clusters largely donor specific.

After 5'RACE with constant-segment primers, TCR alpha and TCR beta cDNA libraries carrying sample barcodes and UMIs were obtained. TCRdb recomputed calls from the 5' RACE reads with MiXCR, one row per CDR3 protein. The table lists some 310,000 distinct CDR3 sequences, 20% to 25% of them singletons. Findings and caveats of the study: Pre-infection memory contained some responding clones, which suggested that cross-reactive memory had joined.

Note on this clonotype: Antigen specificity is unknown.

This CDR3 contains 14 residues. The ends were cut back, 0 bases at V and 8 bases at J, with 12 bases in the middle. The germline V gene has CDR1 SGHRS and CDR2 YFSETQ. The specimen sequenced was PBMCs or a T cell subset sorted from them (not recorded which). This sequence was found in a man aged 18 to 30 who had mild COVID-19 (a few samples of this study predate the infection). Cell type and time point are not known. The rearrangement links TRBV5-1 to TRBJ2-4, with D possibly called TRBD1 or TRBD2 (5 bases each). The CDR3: CASSLAGHTDIQYF. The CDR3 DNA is TGCGCCAGCAGCTTGGCGGGGCATACGGACATTCAGTACTTC.